This is a list of T cell receptor beta chains from one sample in a study of graft-versus-host responses after intestinal transplantation. No antigen is known for these receptors. Repertoires were generated with immunoSEQ multiplex PCR, while TCRdb's copy carries only in-frame clones and drops some. The profile shows more than 95,000 clones, about nine tenths of them singletons. Source: unstimulated CD4+ T cells sorted from spleen or lymph node cells, taken before intestinal transplant. These receptors came from a human donor who received an intestinal transplant. Each CDR3 is given with its conserved first and last residue. Each record gives: J gene, CDR3 length, V gene, CDR3 protein.

TRBJ1-2 | 11 | TRBV20-1 | CSVGRASGYTF
TRBJ1-4 | 13 | TRBV30 | CASKGQGHEKLFF
TRBJ1-2 | 15 | TRBV7-2 | CASSSRTGGVYGYTF
TRBJ1-2 | 13 | TRBV28 | CASQTATNYGYTF
TRBJ1-4 | 13 | TRBV7-2 | CASSRQGNEKLFF
TRBJ2-7 | 17 | TRBV10-1 | CASHALAGGPSSYEQYF
TRBJ2-1 | 17 | TRBV27 | CASSPLWVAVPYNEQFF
TRBJ1-5 | 17 | TRBV10-3 | CAISPGQGDYSNQPQHF
TRBJ1-1 | 13 | TRBV28 | CASSSVRGLGAFF
TRBJ2-7 | 13 | TRBV28 | CASSLELTYEQYF
TRBJ2-7 | 13 | TRBV6-1 | CASSEVLAYEQYF
TRBJ1-2 | 17 | TRBV5-5 | CASSLGGTGFFNYGYTF
TRBJ1-2 | 15 | TRBV30 | CAWSVGRQGRAGYTF
TRBJ2-5 | 13 | TRBV18 | CASSLRGQETQYF
TRBJ2-1 | 11 | TRBV2 | CASSGYDEQFF
TRBJ1-2 | 13 | TRBV7-2 | CASSLDRYYGYTF
. | 15 | TRBV7-3 | CASSLNAASLHEQYF
TRBJ2-3 | 15 | TRBV25-1 | CASSEGLAGGDTQYF
TRBJ1-3 | 12 | TRBV18 | CASSPATDTIYF
TRBJ2-5 | 13 | TRBV19 | CASSPRRLETQYF
TRBJ2-1 | 15 | TRBV5-8 | CASSRQGATYNEQFF
TRBJ2-1 | 12 | TRBV6-5 | CASGRTSYEQFF
TRBJ2-7 | 14 | TRBV9 | CASSVGAGAYEQYF
TRBJ1-2 | 15 | TRBV6-1 | CASILETGYHYGYTF
TRBJ1-5 | 14 | TRBV6-5 | CASSSDPWEVPQHF
TRBJ2-7 | 14 | TRBV9 | CASSVTSGSYEQYF
TRBJ1-4 | 12 | TRBV5-1 | CASSLQGEKLFF
TRBJ2-7 | 16 | TRBV9 | CASSVAVASGPYEQYF
TRBJ1-4 | 15 | TRBV5-1 | CASSLGDRPNEKLFF
TRBJ2-1 | 16 | TRBV19 | CASSMAGGGLYSEQFF
TRBJ2-7 | 15 | TRBV6-5 | CASSYYSGGSYEQYF
TRBJ2-7 | 14 | TRBV5-1 | CASSSYTGSYEQYF
TRBJ2-7 | 15 | TRBV7-8 | CASSLESGYSYEQYF
TRBJ2-7 | 15 | TRBV5-1 | CASSPGTSLTYEQYF
TRBJ2-3 | 19 | TRBV4-2 | CASSQDSRRAGGSTDTQYF
TRBJ2-5 | 14 | TRBV5-4 | CASSLGGGQETQYF
TRBJ1-1 | 15 | TRBV6-5 | CATGDANLPGTEAFF
TRBJ2-7 | 13 | TRBV5-4 | CASSLDRGYEQYF
TRBJ2-1 | 14 | TRBV30 | CAWSWALQGNEQFF
TRBJ1-2 | 17 | TRBV5-1 | CASSLVGSWGSSYGYTF
TRBJ2-5 | 15 | TRBV5-1 | CASSLGLAGRETQYF
TRBJ2-7 | 16 | TRBV6-5 | CASSYFQGIAVYEQYF
TRBJ2-3 | 16 | TRBV5-1 | CASSGGLAGGPDTQYF
TRBJ2-3 | 15 | TRBV28 | CASSSAGGPSDTQYF
TRBJ2-5 | 16 | TRBV7-8 | CASSVDRIKGQETQYF
TRBJ1-2 | 16 | TRBV5-5 | CASSLGRRGIDYGYTF
TRBJ2-1 | 15 | TRBV11-2 | CASSNNRGAYNEQFF
TRBJ1-2 | 13 | TRBV5-1 | CASSLGTGYGYTF